The clone carrying this T cell receptor beta chain was seen a handful of times. The sample belongs to a study of blood T cell repertoires in COVID-19. Study in general: Samples representing acute and convalescent COVID-19 were sourced from the United States, Italy and Spain. The analysed material was cDNA or gDNA that came from T cells, B-cell-depleted T cells, or PBMCs.

Study processing details: Nucleated cell number was recorded as an estimate derived from reference gene primer amplification. Measured with immunoSEQ multiplex PCR; TCRdb has only the in-frame clones, and not every one. V, J and clone size derive from that table, while D and trimming were established from the DNA sequence. This sample has approximately 190,000 clones; approximately 80% occur once, and the top ten carry roughly 20%. Trimming removed 0 bases at V and 8 bases at J, with 10 bases between. CDR3 size: 14 residues. Germline CDR1 reads MNHNY; CDR2 reads SVGAGI (reference sequence). The chain employs TRBV6-6 and TRBJ1-4; TRBD1 is a possible D gene (5 bases). The TCR comes from a human donor in a cohort sampled during active COVID-19. Sequenced material: peripheral blood. The CDR3 protein is CASSYSTVQEKLFF. DNA of the CDR3: TGTGCCAGCAGTTACTCGACAGTACAAGAAAAACTGTTTTTT.